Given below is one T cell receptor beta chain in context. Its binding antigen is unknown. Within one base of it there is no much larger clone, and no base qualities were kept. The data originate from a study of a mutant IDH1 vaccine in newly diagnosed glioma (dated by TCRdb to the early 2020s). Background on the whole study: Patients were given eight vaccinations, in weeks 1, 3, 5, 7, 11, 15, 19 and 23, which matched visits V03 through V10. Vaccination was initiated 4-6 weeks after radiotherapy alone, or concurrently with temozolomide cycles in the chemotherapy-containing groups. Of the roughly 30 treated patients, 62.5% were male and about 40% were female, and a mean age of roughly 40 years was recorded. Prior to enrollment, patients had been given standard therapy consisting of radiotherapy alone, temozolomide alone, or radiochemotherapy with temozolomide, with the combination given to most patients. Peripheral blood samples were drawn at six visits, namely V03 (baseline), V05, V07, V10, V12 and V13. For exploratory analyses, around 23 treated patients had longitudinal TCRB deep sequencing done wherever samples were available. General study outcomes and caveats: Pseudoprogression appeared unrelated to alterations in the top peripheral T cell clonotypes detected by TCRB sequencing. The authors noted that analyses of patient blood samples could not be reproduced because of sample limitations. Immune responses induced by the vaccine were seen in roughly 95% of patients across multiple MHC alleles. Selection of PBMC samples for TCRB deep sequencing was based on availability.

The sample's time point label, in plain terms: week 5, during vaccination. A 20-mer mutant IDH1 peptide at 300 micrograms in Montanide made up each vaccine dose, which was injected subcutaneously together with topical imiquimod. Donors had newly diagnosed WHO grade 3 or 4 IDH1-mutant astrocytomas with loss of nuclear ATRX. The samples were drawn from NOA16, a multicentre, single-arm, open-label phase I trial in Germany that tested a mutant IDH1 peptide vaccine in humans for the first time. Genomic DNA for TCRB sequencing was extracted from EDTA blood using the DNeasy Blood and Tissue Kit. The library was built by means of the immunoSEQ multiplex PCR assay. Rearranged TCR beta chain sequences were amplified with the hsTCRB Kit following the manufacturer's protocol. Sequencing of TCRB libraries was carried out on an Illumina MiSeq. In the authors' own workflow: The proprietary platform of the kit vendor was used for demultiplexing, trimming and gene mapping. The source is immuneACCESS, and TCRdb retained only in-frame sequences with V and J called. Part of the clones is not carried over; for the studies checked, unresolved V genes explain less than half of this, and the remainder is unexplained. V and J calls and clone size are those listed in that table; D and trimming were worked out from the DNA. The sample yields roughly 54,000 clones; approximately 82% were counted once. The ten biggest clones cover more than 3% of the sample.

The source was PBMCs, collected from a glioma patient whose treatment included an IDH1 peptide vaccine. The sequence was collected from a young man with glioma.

This receptor carries the CDR3 CASSLAGVKYGYTF. The nucleotides are TGCGCCAGCAGCTTGGCCGGGGTTAAATATGGCTACACCTTC. The V gene is TRBV5-1 and the J gene is TRBJ1-2, with the identity of the D gene unclear. V lost 0 bases and J lost 5 bases; the stretch between them is 11 bases long. From its cysteine to its phenylalanine, the CDR3 spans 14 amino acids. Of all the DNA, just the CDR3 is kept, 42 bases in frame from base 1. CDR1 and CDR2, looked up from the germline V gene, are SGHRS and YFSETQ.